Sequencing of this TCR beta chain was carried out in a study of TIL therapy for anti-PD-1-resistant metastatic lung cancer (dated by TCRdb to about 2021). Turning to the overall study: Tumors were collected before any PD-1/PD-L1 blockade, after which patients were given nivolumab, and patients who progressed were given lymphodepletion, an infusion of expanded TIL and IL-2. A median age of approximately 50 years (range about 38-80) and a median tumor PD-L1 proportion score of 6% were recorded among enrolled patients. Most of the cohort had lung adenocarcinoma, several tumors were EGFR-mutant and two were ALK-rearranged, and half of the patients were current or former smokers. Across the cohort, whole-exome sequencing showed a median non-synonymous tumor mutation burden of roughly 1.5 mutations per megabase. T cell receptor beta sequencing of tumor and peripheral blood was used to follow clonotypes across the tumor, the expanded TIL product and serial blood samples.

Study-wide conclusions, independent of this receptor: Because the cohort was highly selected, with more treatment-naive, never-smoker and oncogene-addicted patients than is typical, generalizability is limited. The study protocol defined all tumor marker inferences as exploratory. The baseline peripheral repertoire was partially replaced by infused TIL clonotypes, which then decayed over months, and no apparent association between persistence and response was found.

V and J lose 4 bases and 2 bases, and a span of 11 bases separates them. According to the germline V gene (reference sequence), CDR1 reads LNHDA and CDR2 reads SQIVND. From the cysteine through the phenylalanine, the CDR3 covers 15 amino acids. Only the CDR3 portion is preserved as DNA: 45 bases, with reading frame beginning at the first base. The time point label corresponds to: pre-treatment sample, taken before nivolumab and TIL therapy. Adults with stage 4 NSCLC were enrolled from 2017 to early 2020 in a dual-center phase I trial. Samples were obtained from a single-arm, open-label phase I trial in which tumor-infiltrating lymphocyte therapy with nivolumab was evaluated in advanced non-small cell lung cancer. Blood mononuclear cells were isolated from EDTA tubes by Ficoll gradient and were snap-frozen as pellets, and DNA was extracted with a Qiagen mini-prep kit. The immunoSEQ v3 hsTCRB kit was used to amplify TCR beta CDR3 regions from genomic DNA through bias-controlled multiplex PCR. TCR libraries were sequenced on an Illumina NextSeq 500 to around 2.2 million read pairs for survey level or roughly 4.5-6.5 million for deep level. In the paper's pipeline: V, D and J genes were assigned, non-productive sequences were removed, and clonality was reported by immunoSEQ Analyzer software. Repertoires were compared by productive Simpson clonality and by the Morisita overlap index of productive TRB rearrangements between infused TIL and blood. Absolute clonotype counts in blood were estimated by multiplying the lymphocyte count by the CD3+ fraction and by the productive frequency of the clone. TCRdb stores this immuneACCESS table with in-frame sequences only. Part of the clones is absent; in the studies checked, under half of the shortfall reflects unresolved V genes, and no reason is known for the rest. V and J calls and clone size come straight from that table; D and trimming were deduced from the DNA. A total of 55,000 to 65,000 clones appear in this sample, 73% of them only once. About 1.8% of the sample is taken by the ten largest.

Worth noting for this clone: Its antigen target is currently unknown. No much larger clonotype is one base removed from it; base qualities were not supplied.

This clonotype was obtained from a person aged 25-85 years with non-small cell lung cancer. This receptor chain uses TRBV19 and TRBJ2-2; 6 matching bases give a weak D call of TRBD1. Sequences were derived from blood, sampled at baseline. The nucleotides are TGTGCCAGTAGTAGGACGGGACAAAACACCGGGGAGCTGTTTTTT. It codes for CASSRTGQNTGELFF.